This T cell receptor beta chain was profiled in a study of blood T cell repertoires in COVID-19. Study information: Sites across the United States, Italy and Spain contributed samples from acute and convalescent COVID-19. Sources were T cells, B-cell-depleted T cells, or PBMCs; the material itself was cDNA or gDNA.

How the authors handled the data: Reference gene primer amplification gave nucleated cell count estimates. Method: immunoSEQ multiplex PCR; TCRdb's copy keeps in-frame clones and lacks some. Clone size and the V and J calls come from that table; the DNA yielded D and trimming. The data show more than 100,000 clones, more than 70% seen once. Germline CDR1 and CDR2: MNHNS and SASEGT. The CDR3 is 17 amino acids. The germline V and J ends were trimmed by 2 bases and 6 bases, with 21 bases remaining between them. The sequencing sample was made of peripheral blood. This chain uses TRBV6-1 with TRBJ2-3; the D gene is possibly TRBD2 (6 bases). This receptor was taken from a woman aged 55-75 years with acute or convalescent COVID-19. The CDR3 spells CASSEQWRVGGLDTQYF. The CDR3 DNA sequence: TGTGCCAGCAGTGAACAATGGCGAGTCGGGGGTTTGGATACGCAGTATTTT.